Here is one T cell receptor (beta chain) with its context. The source of the sample is a study of blood T cell repertoires in COVID-19. Across the study: Collection of acute and convalescent COVID-19 samples took place in the United States, Italy and Spain. The analysed material was cDNA or gDNA that came from T cells, B-cell-depleted T cells, or PBMCs.

Original data processing: Estimation of nucleated cell counts relied on the amplification of reference gene primers. This table comes from immunoSEQ multiplex PCR, and its TCRdb copy is limited to in-frame clones, with some not included. Clonal size and the V and J genes are those of that table, whereas D and trimming came from the DNA. The sample lists some 100,000 clones; 81% were seen once. This CDR3 spans 16 amino acids. The rearrangement joins TRBV21-1 to TRBJ1-3; the table's D call, TRBD1, was not checked against the DNA. TRBV21-1 is deemed a pseudogene. This TCR was recovered from a human donor in a cohort sampled during active COVID-19. Sequenced input: peripheral blood. The CDR3 bases are TGTGCCAGCAGCACACGGGACAGGGGGTCTGGAAACACCATATATTTT. Its translation is CASSTRDRGSGNTIYF.